This T cell receptor beta chain was captured in a study of T cell responses to AZD1222 COVID-19 vaccine (dated by TCRdb to about 2021). Study-wide context: A total of around 240 trial participants underwent TCR sequencing, of whom roughly 210 had received two doses of AZD1222 and 26 had received two doses of the MenACWY control vaccine. Trial participants were enrolled by age into 18-55, 56-69 and 70-plus year subgroups, with about 150, 27 and 61 TCR-sequenced participants respectively. Study-wide conclusions, independent of this receptor: Most participants were white British and females outnumbered males, and the authors suggested that clonal diversity may have been underestimated. CD4 TCRs associated with the vaccine covered the entire spike protein, and the dominant responses were in regions 160-218 and 743-854. Conclusions about previously exposed vaccinees were limited because only a handful of AZD1222 recipients were SARS-CoV-2 seropositive at baseline. After two AZD1222 doses, both the breadth and the depth of spike-specific TCRs were significantly higher than at day 0 and than in MenACWY recipients. The 56-69-year group was small, and its depth increase did not reach significance, likely because of low power. No day 14 peak-response samples were available, so repertoires were characterized only after the peak T cell response. Epitopes outside the regions mutated in the B.1.351 and B.1.1.7 variants were reportedly recognized by nearly half of the unique spike-specific TCRs.

The sample's time point label is to be understood as: about 28 days (+/-7) after the second vaccine dose. Because spike-specific TCR depth and breadth did not differ between the two schedules, AZD1222 recipients who got a second dose at roughly 4 weeks were pooled with those who got a second dose at roughly 12 weeks. Vaccinee samples came from UK trials COV001 and COV002, including a single-blind randomized controlled phase 2/3 trial of AZD1222 (ChAdOx1 nCoV-19) in healthy adults. Trial participant PBMC samples were collected at day 0 and day 28 after the second dose for TCRbeta chain sequencing. The CDR3 regions of human TCRbeta chains were subjected to immunosequencing. The paper's data handling went like this. Repertoire TCRs were matched against a reference library of SARS-CoV-2-specific TCRs generated with the MIRA antigen-specificity platform. Breadth was defined as the fraction of unique TCRs that were SARS-CoV-2-associated. Depth was defined as the fraction of total T cells that were SARS-CoV-2-associated. Using the MIRA data, each spike-specific TCR was assigned both to the spike region to which the TCR was reactive and to a CD4 or CD8 class. Log10-transformed breadth and depth values were compared by one-way ANOVA with Sidak's multiple comparisons tests. TCRdb provides this immuneACCESS table in a form limited to in-frame rearrangements. Some clones are lacking; in checked studies, under half of them reflect an unresolved V gene, and why the rest are absent is not known. The V and J calls and clone size come from that table; D and trimming were worked out from the DNA. Counted in this sample were 100,000 to 120,000 clones; approximately 88% of them appeared once. About 6.8% of the sample is held by the ten biggest clonotypes.

This clone has a single count. No cognate antigen has been identified for it. Nothing much larger sits one base from this clone, and base qualities are not available. From a lookup of the germline V gene, CDR1 and CDR2 are SGDLS and YYNGEE. For this chain, trimming is 3 bases at the V end and 8 bases at the J end, and the number of junction bases without a gene match is 7. The CDR3 goes from the cysteine to the phenylalanine over 15 residues. Left in the record is the CDR3 DNA by itself, 45 bases read in frame from the first base. This material consisted of peripheral blood, taken 28 days after the second AZD1222 dose. This TCR came from an adult who received the AZD1222 COVID-19 vaccine. The chain joins TRBV9 to TRBJ2-4; 11 bases in the middle match TRBD1. The CDR3 in this case is CASSATWDRGDIQYF. The DNA reads TGTGCCAGCAGCGCCACCTGGGACAGGGGGGACATTCAGTACTTC.